This T cell receptor beta chain was sequenced in a study of tumor-infiltrating lymphocytes in primary liver carcinoma. About the study: The study included patients who were men and women aged 30 to 69 years.

In regard to this clonotype: Germline is not matched at one junction end, which may reflect a read error.

The template, roughly 0.45 ug total RNA, yielded TCR beta cDNA made with a constant-region primer. What produced the TCR beta libraries was three nested multiplex PCR rounds using slightly modified ARM-PCR. TCRdb processed the multiplex PCR reads anew with MiXCR; each CDR3 protein has one entry. The profile shows 90,000 to 110,000 distinct CDR3 sequences, about four fifths of them singletons. Co-extraction of RNA and DNA was performed on about 18-33 mg of unsorted bulk tissue. Sequenced: liver tumor tissue from sampling region 3. Subset indicated: tumor region T3, left-lateral pole. The sequence was collected from a man aged 35-49 years with primary liver carcinoma and hepatitis B virus infection.

CDR3 residues: CASTQGRAAGSPLHF. Here the CDR3 DNA reads TGTGCCAGCACCCAAGGAAGGGCGGCGGGATCACCCCTCCATTTT. V and J are TRBV14 and TRBJ1-6; D ambiguous. The CDR3 is made up of 15 amino acids. Per the germline V gene, CDR1 is SGHDN and CDR2 is FVKESK. The complete variable domain, with remaining parts taken from reference TRBV14 and TRBJ1-6, reads EAGVTQFPSHSVIEKGQTVTLRCDPISGHDNLYWYRRVMGKEIKFLLHFVKESKQDESGMPNNRFLAERTGGTYSTLKVQPAELEDSGVYFCASTQGRAAGSPLHFGNGTRLTVT.